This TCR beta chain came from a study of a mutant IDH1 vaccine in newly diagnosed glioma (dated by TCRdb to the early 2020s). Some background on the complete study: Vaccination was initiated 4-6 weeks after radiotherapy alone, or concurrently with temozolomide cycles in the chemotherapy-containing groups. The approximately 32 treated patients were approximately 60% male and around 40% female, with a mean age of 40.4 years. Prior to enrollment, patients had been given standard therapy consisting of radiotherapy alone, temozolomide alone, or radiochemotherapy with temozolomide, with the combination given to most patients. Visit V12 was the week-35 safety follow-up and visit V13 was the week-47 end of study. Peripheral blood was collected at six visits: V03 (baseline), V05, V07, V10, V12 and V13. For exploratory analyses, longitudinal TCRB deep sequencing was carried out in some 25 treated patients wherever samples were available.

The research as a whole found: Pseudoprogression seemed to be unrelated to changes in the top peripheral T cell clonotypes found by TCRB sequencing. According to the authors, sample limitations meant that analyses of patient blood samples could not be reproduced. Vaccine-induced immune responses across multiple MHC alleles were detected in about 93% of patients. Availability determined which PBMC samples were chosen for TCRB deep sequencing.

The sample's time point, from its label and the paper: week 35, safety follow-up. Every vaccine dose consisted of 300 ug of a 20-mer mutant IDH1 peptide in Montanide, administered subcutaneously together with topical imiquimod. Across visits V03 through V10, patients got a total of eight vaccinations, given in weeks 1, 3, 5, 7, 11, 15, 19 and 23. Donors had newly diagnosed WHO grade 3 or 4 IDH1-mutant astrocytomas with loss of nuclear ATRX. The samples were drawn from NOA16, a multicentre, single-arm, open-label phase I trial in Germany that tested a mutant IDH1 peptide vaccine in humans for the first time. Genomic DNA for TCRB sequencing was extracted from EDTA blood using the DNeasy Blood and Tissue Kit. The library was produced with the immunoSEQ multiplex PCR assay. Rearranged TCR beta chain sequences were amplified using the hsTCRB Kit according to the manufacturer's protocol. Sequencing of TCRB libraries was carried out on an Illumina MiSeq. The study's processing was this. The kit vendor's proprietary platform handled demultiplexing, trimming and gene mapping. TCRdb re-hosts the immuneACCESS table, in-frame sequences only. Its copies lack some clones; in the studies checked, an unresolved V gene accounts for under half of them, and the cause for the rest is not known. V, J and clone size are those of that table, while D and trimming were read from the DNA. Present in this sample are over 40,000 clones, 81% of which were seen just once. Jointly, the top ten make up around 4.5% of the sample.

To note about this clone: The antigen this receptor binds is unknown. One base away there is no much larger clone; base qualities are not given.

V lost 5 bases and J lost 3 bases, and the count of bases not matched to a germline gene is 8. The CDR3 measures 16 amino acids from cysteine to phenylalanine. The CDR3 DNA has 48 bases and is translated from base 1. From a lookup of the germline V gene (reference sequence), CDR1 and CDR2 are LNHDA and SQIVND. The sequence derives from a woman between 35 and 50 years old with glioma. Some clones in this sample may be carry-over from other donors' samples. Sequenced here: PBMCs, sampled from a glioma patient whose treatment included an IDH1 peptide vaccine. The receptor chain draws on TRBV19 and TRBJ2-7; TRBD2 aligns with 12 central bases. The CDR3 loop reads CASSLRLAGEGYEQYF. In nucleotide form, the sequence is TGTGCCAGTAGTCTGCGACTAGCGGGAGAAGGCTACGAGCAGTACTTC.